Presented here are 23 T cell receptor beta chains from one specimen sequenced in a study of cytomegalovirus exposure and HLA in healthy donors. Use of 60 Vbeta and 13 Jbeta primers characterized the PCR. Produced via immunoSEQ multiplex PCR; TCRdb's table is partial and in-frame only. The sample has 90,000 or so clones; roughly 79% are singletons. Material for sequencing was PBMCs. These receptors all come from a female donor in good health and CMV-seronegative.

This chain uses TRBV28 with TRBJ2-5, with a weak D call TRBD1 (7 bases). CDR1 is MDHEN and CDR2 is SYDVKM in the germline V gene. CDR3 length: 15 residues. V was clipped by 7 bases and J by 2 bases, with 17 bases between them. The chain's CDR3 is CASIRGTAIQETQYF. The DNA of the CDR3 is TGTGCCAGCATCCGGGGGACAGCGATACAAGAGACCCAGTACTTC.

The V gene is TRBV4-1, the J gene TRBJ1-2; no definite D call. V was clipped by 0 bases and J by 2 bases, with 13 bases between them. CDR1 is MGHRA and CDR2 is YSYEKL in the germline V gene. This CDR3 has 16 residues. Written as DNA, the CDR3 is TGCGCCAGCAGCCAAGATGCTGGAGAGCAGAACTATGGCTACACCTTC. Its translation is CASSQDAGEQNYGYTF.

The chain recombines TRBV6-4 with TRBJ2-7; the D gene is possibly TRBD2 (5 bases). V gave up 6 bases and J gave up 0 bases, with 15 bases separating them. Germline assignment: CDR1 MRHNA and CDR2 SNTAGT. This CDR3 has 15 residues. The CDR3 loop is CASSPEGMSSYEQYF. The CDR3 DNA is TGTGCCAGCAGCCCCGAGGGTATGAGCTCCTACGAGCAGTACTTC.

V and J are TRBV13 and TRBJ1-1, with 9 nucleotides matching TRBD1. The CDR3 sequence is 14 residues long. Trimming at V came to 4 bases and at J to 3 bases, leaving 3 bases not matched to a gene. CDR1 is PRHDT and CDR2 is FYEKMQ in the germline V gene (reference sequence). CDR3 nucleotide sequence: TGTGCCAGCAGCTGGGGACAGGGTGACACTGAAGCTTTCTTT. Translated: CASSWGQGDTEAFF. Full variable domain (remainder filled in from reference TRBV13 and TRBJ1-1): AAGVIQSPRHLIKEKRETATLKCYPIPRHDTVYWYQQGPGQDPQFLISFYEKMQSDKGSIPDRFSAQQFSDYHSELNMSSLELGDSALYFCASSWGQGDTEAFFGQGTRLTVV.

The chain joins TRBV9 to TRBJ2-1; TRBD2 matches 8 bases. Per the germline V gene, CDR1 is SGDLS and CDR2 is YYNGEE. Trimming removed 3 bases from V and 3 bases from J; junction bases left unmatched: 5. The CDR3 has 15 residues. The CDR3 nucleotides read TGTGCCAGCAGCGCGTCGGGGGGGCTCTACAATGAGCAGTTCTTC. Translated: CASSASGGLYNEQFF.

The chain employs TRBV29-1 and TRBJ1-1, with 9 positions matching TRBD1. The CDR3 is 14 amino acids. Unmatched junction bases numbered 12, after V lost 7 bases and J lost 6 bases. Germline V gene sequence: CDR1 SQVTM, CDR2 ANQGSEA. The CDR3 loop is CSAVGGTGRAEAFF. DNA for the CDR3: TGCAGCGCCGTCGGGGGGACAGGGAGGGCTGAAGCTTTCTTT.

The chain combines TRBV15 with TRBJ1-6; 8 bases match TRBD1. V lost 0 bases, J lost 0 bases, and 4 bases stayed unmatched. The CDR3 has 18 residues. The germline gives CDR1 LNHNV, CDR2 YYDKDF (reference sequence). The CDR3 DNA follows: TGTGCCACCAGCAGAGAAGACAGGGGAAGCTCCTATAATTCACCCCTCCACTTT. Amino acids: CATSREDRGSSYNSPLHF. Looking up the rest from reference TRBV15 and TRBJ1-6 gives the full variable domain: DAMVIQNPRYQVTQFGKPVTLSCSQTLNHNVMYWYQQKSSQAPKLLFHYYDKDFNNEADTPDNFQSRRPNTSFCFLDIRSPGLGDTAMYLCATSREDRGSSYNSPLHFGNGTRLTVT.

V usage is TRBV7-2 and J usage is TRBJ2-7; TRBD1 matches 9 bases. The CDR3 spans 14 residues. Germline-derived CDR1 and CDR2 are SGHTA and FQGNSA. After removal of 5 bases from V and 3 bases from J, the junction contained 5 bases not matched to a gene. CDR3 sequence (DNA): TGTGCCAGCAGCCGACGACAGGGGGTCTACGAGCAGTACTTC. Protein: CASSRRQGVYEQYF.

This chain uses TRBV7-2 with TRBJ2-5; 8 bases map to TRBD1. Germline V gene data show CDR1 as SGHTA and CDR2 as FQGNSA. V lost 2 bases and J lost 9; bases outside the gene matches: 8. CDR3 length: 14 residues. The chain's CDR3 is CASSLNQGAQAQYF. CDR3 nucleotides: TGTGCCAGCAGCTTAAATCAGGGGGCGCAGGCCCAGTACTTC.

Concerning this clone itself: Distinct nucleotide sequences in the sample also encode this CDR3. V is TRBV25-1 and J is TRBJ1-1; TRBD1 agrees at 7 bases. Unmatched junction bases numbered 10, after V lost 4 bases and J lost 5 bases. The CDR3 is 15 amino acids. Germline assignment: CDR1 MGHDK and CDR2 SYGVNS. The CDR3 nucleotides read TGTGCCAGCAGTGTCTTCGACAGGGAGGAAACTGAAGCTTTCTTT. Its protein product is CASSVFDREETEAFF.

V usage is TRBV18 and J usage is TRBJ2-7; D is undetermined. This CDR3 is built from 15 residues. In germline, CDR1 is KGHSH, CDR2 LQKENI. V lost 2 bases, J lost 3 bases, and 14 bases lay in between. CDR3 nucleotides: TGTGCCAGCTCACCAAGAGACTGGCCTATCTACGAGCAGTACTTC. Translation: CASSPRDWPIYEQYF. The full variable domain, rest sourced from reference TRBV18 and TRBJ2-7, is NAGVMQNPRHLVRRRGQEARLRCSPMKGHSHVYWYRQLPEEGLKFMVYLQKENIIDESGMPKERFSAEFPKEGPSILRIQQVVRGDSAAYFCASSPRDWPIYEQYFGPGTRLTVT.

Written as DNA, the CDR3 is TGTGCCAGCAGCTCCCGTTCTAGCGGGAGGTTCGAGCAGTACTTC. Translation gives CASSSRSSGRFEQYF. The chain couples TRBV9 to TRBJ2-7; TRBD2 agrees at 11 bases. After removal of 4 bases from V and 6 bases from J, the junction contained 9 bases not matched to a gene. CDR1 SGDLS and CDR2 YYNGEE come from the germline V gene. The length of the CDR3 is 15 residues.

The chain combines TRBV21-1 with TRBJ1-5; the table's D call of TRBD1 was not tested on the DNA. TRBV21-1 is a recognized pseudogene. This CDR3 contains 19 residues. CDR3 residues: CASSNQTFQTGYSNQPQHF. DNA of the CDR3: TGTGCCAGCAGCAACCAGACATTTCAGACAGGCTATAGCAATCAGCCCCAGCATTTT.

The V and J genes are TRBV20-1 and TRBJ2-7, with D perhaps TRBD1 (5 bases). Germline V gene data show CDR1 as DFQATT and CDR2 as SNEGSKA (reference sequence). V was cut by 7 bases and J by 4 bases, with 11 bases left in between. This CDR3 region has 11 residues. The CDR3 nucleotides are TGCAGTGGTCGCAGGGTGTACGAGCAGTACTTC. It specifies CSGRRVYEQYF.

The V and J genes are TRBV6-1 and TRBJ2-7; unclear D gene. CDR3 length equals 10 residues. Per the germline V gene, CDR1 is MNHNS and CDR2 is SASEGT. V was shortened by 9 bases and J by 7 bases, with 10 bases between the two germline ends. The CDR3 region is CASAVFEQYF. DNA for the CDR3: TGTGCCAGTGCGGTTTTTGAGCAGTACTTC.

This clone has a handful of counts. The chain is built from TRBV5-1 and TRBJ1-4, with a weak D call TRBD1 (6 bases). The CDR3 consists of 14 residues. The V gene's germline CDR1 is SGHRS and CDR2 YFSETQ. V lost 4 bases and J 8 bases, leaving 15 bases between the germline ends. CDR3 region: CASSLGGQGEKLFF. CDR3 bases: TGCGCCAGCAGCCTAGGGGGACAAGGGGAAAAACTGTTTTTT.

This clone was seen only a few times. J is TRBJ2-5 and V is TRBV9, with 9 bases that match TRBD1. The CDR3 is 16 residues long. V shed 7 bases, J shed 5 bases, and the junction held 15 bases outside the gene matches. The germline V gene has CDR1 SGDLS and CDR2 YYNGEE. The CDR3 nucleotides read TGTGCCAGCCCGGACAGGGGCATCCCTGAAGACGAGACCCAGTACTTC. It codes for CASPDRGIPEDETQYF.

The J gene is TRBJ2-7, the V gene TRBV6-7, with TRBD2 matching 16 bases. TRBV6-7 is annotated as an ORF whose role is uncertain. This CDR3 is 16 amino acids long. With V trimmed by 7 bases and J by 5 bases, 8 bases remained unmatched. Written as DNA, the CDR3 is TGTGCCAGCACCGACGGGACTAGCGGGGGGGCCCACGAGCAGTACTTC. This codes for CASTDGTSGGAHEQYF.

J is TRBJ2-1 and V is TRBV27; 8 nucleotides align to TRBD2. Germline loops: CDR1 MNHEY, CDR2 SMNVEV (reference sequence). Trimming removed 8 bases from V and 4 bases from J; junction bases left unmatched: 7. There are 14 residues in the CDR3. The CDR3 nucleotides read TGTGCCAGCTCCAGAACTAGCGGTTACAATGAGCAGTTCTTC. Protein: CASSRTSGYNEQFF.

The J gene is TRBJ1-4, the V gene TRBV28, with D perhaps TRBD1 (5 bases). The V gene's germline CDR1 is MDHEN and CDR2 SYDVKM. V was clipped by 3 bases and J by 8 bases, with 10 bases between them. CDR3 length: 13 amino acids. DNA of the CDR3: TGTGCCAGCAGTTTTCAGAGACAGGAAAAACTGTTTTTT. Translating gives CASSFQRQEKLFF. Full variable domain (rest looked up from reference TRBV28 and TRBJ1-4): DVKVTQSSRYLVKRTGEKVFLECVQDMDHENMFWYRQDPGLGLRLIYFSYDVKMKEKGDIPEGYSVSREKKERFSLILESASTNQTSMYLCASSFQRQEKLFFGSGTQLSVL.

This clone was counted between two and nine times. V is TRBV15 and J is TRBJ2-1, with D perhaps matching TRBD2 (5 bases). The CDR3 consists of 15 residues. Per germline, CDR1 LNHNV and CDR2 YYDKDF (reference sequence). Trimming took off 0 bases at V and 7 bases at J, with 13 bases between the two ends. CDR3 sequence (DNA): TGTGCCACCAGCAGAGATCGGGAAGGGATGAATGAGCAGTTCTTC. It encodes CATSRDREGMNEQFF. The entire variable domain, with the rest obtained from reference TRBV15 and TRBJ2-1, is as follows: DAMVIQNPRYQVTQFGKPVTLSCSQTLNHNVMYWYQQKSSQAPKLLFHYYDKDFNNEADTPDNFQSRRPNTSFCFLDIRSPGLGDTAMYLCATSRDREGMNEQFFGPGTRLTVL.

The genes are TRBV6-6 and TRBJ1-1, with 7 bases fitting TRBD1. The V and J ends lost 0 bases and 4 bases, in that order; junction bases with no gene match: 2. CDR3 length: 14 residues. Germline V gene sequence: CDR1 MNHNY, CDR2 SVGAGI (reference sequence). This chain's CDR3 is CASSYSEGATEAFF. The CDR3 bases are TGTGCCAGCAGTTACTCGGAGGGGGCCACTGAAGCTTTCTTT.

The chain is built from TRBV27 and TRBJ2-1; tentatively, D is TRBD2 (5 bases). Germline loops: CDR1 MNHEY, CDR2 SMNVEV (reference sequence). Between the trimmed V and J ends, which lost 5 bases and 7 bases, there was a span of 21 bases. This CDR3 is built from 16 residues. CDR3 coding DNA: TGTGCCAGCAGTCCAGGACTCAATTCTCGCCCGAATGAGCAGTTCTTC. It encodes CASSPGLNSRPNEQFF.